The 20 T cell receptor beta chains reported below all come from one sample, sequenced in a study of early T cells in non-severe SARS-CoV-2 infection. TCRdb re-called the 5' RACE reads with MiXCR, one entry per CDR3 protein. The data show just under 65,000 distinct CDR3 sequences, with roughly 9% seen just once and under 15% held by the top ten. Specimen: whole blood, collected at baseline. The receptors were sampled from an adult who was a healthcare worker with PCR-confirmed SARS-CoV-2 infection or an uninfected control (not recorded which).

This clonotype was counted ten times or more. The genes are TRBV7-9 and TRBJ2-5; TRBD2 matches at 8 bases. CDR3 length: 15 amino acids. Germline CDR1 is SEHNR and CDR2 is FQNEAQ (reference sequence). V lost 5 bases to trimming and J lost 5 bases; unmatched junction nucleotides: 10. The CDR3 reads CASSRNRAGVETQYF. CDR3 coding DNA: TGTGCCAGCAGCAGAAATAGAGCGGGAGTTGAGACCCAGTACTTC. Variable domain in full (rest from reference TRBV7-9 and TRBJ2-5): DTGVSQNPRHKITKRGQNVTFRCDPISEHNRLYWYRQTLGQGPEFLTYFQNEAQLEKSRLLSDRFSAERPKGSFSTLEIQRTEQGDSAMYLCASSRNRAGVETQYFGPGTRLLVL.

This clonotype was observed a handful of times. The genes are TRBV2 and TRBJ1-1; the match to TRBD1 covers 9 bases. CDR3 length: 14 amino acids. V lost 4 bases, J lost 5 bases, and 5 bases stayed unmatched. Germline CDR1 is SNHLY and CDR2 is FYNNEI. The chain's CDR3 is CASSVDRGRTEAFF. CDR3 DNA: TGTGCCAGCAGTGTGGACAGGGGACGTACTGAAGCTTTCTTT.

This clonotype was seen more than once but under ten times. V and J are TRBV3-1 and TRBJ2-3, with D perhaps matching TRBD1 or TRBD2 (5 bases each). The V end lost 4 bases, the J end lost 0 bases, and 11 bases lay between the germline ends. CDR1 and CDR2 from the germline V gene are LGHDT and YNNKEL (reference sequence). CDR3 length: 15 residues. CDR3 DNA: TGTGCCAGCAGCCGGGACGCCTCAAGCACAGATACGCAGTATTTT. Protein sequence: CASSRDASSTDTQYF.

CDR3 nucleotides: TGCAGCGTTCCCGAGGCGCAGGGGGTCGTAAATACGCAGTATTTT. Amino acid sequence: CSVPEAQGVVNTQYF. This chain uses TRBV29-1 with TRBJ2-3, with 7 bases aligning to TRBD1. Germline trimming cut 5 bases from V and 7 bases from J; bases unmatched to any gene: 15. The CDR3 sequence is 15 residues long. Germline-derived CDR1 and CDR2 are SQVTM and ANQGSEA.

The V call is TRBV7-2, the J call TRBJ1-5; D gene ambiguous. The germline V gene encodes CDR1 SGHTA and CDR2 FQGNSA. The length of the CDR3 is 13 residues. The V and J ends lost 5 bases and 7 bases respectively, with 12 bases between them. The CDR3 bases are TGTGCCAGCAGCCCCTGGACCGACCAGCCCCAGCATTTT. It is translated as CASSPWTDQPQHF.

CDR3 region: CASSFSAQGTEAFF. For the CDR3, the DNA is TGTGCCAGCAGTTTCTCTGCACAGGGGACTGAAGCTTTCTTT. This rearrangement joins TRBV6-5 to TRBJ1-1; 7 positions agree with TRBD1. Losses at the gene ends were 4 bases for V and 5 bases for J; bases not matched to a gene: 7. The CDR3 consists of 14 residues. Germline values: CDR1 MNHEY, CDR2 SVGAGI.

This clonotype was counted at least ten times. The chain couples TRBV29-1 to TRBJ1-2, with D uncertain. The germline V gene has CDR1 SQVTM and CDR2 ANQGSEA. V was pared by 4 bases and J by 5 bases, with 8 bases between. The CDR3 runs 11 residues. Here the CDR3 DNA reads TGCAGCGTTGTTCCTGTTTATGGCTACACCTTC. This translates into CSVVPVYGYTF.

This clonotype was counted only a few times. This CDR3 is CAISEWTGGGETQYF. The CDR3 bases are TGTGCCATCAGTGAGTGGACGGGAGGGGGAGAGACCCAGTACTTC. The chain joins TRBV10-3 to TRBJ2-5; the match to TRBD2 covers 8 bases. The germline gives CDR1 ENHRY, CDR2 SYGVKD. V lost 1 base to trimming and J lost 4 bases; unmatched junction nucleotides: 5. The CDR3 has 15 residues.

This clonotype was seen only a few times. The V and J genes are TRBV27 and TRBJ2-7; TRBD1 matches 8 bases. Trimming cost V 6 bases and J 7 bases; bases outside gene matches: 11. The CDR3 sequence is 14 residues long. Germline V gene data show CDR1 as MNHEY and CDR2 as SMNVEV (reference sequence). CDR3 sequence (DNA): TGTGCCAGCAGCCCCGGGACAGGTTCCGGGGAGCAGTACTTC. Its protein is CASSPGTGSGEQYF.

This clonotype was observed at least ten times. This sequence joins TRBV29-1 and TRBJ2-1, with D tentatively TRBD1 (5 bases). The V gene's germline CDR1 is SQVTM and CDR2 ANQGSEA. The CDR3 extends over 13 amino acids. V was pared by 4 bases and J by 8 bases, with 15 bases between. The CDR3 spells CSVAPGQGYEQFF. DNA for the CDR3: TGCAGCGTTGCGCCCGGGCAGGGATATGAGCAGTTCTTC.

CDR3 in amino acids: CSARERAGETYNEQFF. The CDR3 nucleotides read TGCAGTGCTAGAGAACGAGCGGGAGAGACGTACAATGAGCAGTTCTTC. This chain links TRBV20-1 with TRBJ2-1; TRBD2 agrees at 8 bases. CDR1 is DFQATT, CDR2 SNEGSKA, per germline (reference sequence). The trim removed 0 bases at V and 4 bases at J, leaving 8 bases unmatched. The length of the CDR3 is 16 residues.

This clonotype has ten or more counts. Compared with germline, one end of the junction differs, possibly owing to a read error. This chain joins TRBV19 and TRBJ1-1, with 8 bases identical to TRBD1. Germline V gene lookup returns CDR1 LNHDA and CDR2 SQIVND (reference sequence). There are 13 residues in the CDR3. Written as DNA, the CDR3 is TGTGCCAGTAGCGTGACAGGGGACACTGAAGTTTTCTTT. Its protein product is CASSVTGDTEVFF. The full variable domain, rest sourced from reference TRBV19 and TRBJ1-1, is DGGITQSPKYLFRKEGQNVTLSCEQNLNHDAMYWYRQDPGQGLRLIYYSQIVNDFQKGDIAEGYSVSREKKESFPLTVTSAQKNPTAFYLCASSVTGDTEVFFGQGTRLTVV.

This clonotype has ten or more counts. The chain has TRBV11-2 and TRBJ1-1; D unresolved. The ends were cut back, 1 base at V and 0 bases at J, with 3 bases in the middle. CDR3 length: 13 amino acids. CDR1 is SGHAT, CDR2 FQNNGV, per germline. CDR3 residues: CASSLGLNTEAFF. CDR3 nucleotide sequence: TGTGCCAGCAGCTTAGGGTTGAACACTGAAGCTTTCTTT.

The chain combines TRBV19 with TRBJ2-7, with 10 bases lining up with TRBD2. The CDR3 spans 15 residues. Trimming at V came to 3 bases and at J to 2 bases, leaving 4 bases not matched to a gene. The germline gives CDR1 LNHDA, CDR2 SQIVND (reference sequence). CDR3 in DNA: TGTGCCAGTAGTATGAAGCGGGGGGGAACCTACGAGCAGTACTTC. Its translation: CASSMKRGGTYEQYF.

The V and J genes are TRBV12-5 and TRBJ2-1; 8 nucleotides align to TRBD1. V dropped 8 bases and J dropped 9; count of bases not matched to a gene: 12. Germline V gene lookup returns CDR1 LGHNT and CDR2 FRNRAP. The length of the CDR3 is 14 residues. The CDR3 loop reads CASSPRGQGGEQFF. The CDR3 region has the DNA TGTGCTAGTTCCCCCAGGGGGCAGGGGGGTGAGCAGTTCTTC.

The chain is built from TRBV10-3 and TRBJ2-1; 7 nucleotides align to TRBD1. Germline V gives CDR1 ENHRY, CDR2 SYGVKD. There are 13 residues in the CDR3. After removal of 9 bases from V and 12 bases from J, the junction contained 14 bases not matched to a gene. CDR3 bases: TGTGCCATTGGGACAGAGGGTGGTATGAGGCAGTTCTTC. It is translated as CAIGTEGGMRQFF.

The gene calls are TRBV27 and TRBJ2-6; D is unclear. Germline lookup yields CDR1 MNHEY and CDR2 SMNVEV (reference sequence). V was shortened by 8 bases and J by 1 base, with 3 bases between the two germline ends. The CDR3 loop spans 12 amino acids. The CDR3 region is CASSSGANVLTF. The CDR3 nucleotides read TGTGCCAGCTCTTCTGGGGCCAACGTCCTGACTTTC.

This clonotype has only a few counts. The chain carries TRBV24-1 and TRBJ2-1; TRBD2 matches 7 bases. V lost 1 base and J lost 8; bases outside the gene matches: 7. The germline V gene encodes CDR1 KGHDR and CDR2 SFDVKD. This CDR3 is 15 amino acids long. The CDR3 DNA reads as TGTGCCACCAGTGATTTTCGAGCGGGAAAGGATGAGCAGTTCTTC. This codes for CATSDFRAGKDEQFF.

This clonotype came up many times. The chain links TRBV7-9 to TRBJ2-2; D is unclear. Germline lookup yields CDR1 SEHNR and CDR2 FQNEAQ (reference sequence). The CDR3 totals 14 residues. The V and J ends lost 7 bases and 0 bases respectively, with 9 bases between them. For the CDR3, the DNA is TGTGCCAGCAACTCGGACGCGAACACCGGGGAGCTGTTTTTT. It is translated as CASNSDANTGELFF.

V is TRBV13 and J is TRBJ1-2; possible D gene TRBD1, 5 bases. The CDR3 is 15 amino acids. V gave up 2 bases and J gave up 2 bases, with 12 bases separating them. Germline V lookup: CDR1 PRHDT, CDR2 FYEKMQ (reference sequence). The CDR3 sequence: CASSLRSTANYGYTF. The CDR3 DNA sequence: TGTGCCAGCAGCTTACGTTCGACAGCCAACTATGGCTACACCTTC.